This entry lists 17 T cell receptor beta chains sequenced from one sample in a study of neoadjuvant anti-PD-1 for oral cavity cancer. Using immunoSEQ multiplex PCR, the repertoire was profiled, and TCRdb retains in-frame clones only, with some absent. The sample lists around 34,000 clones; 85% to 90% were seen once. Sequences were derived from PBMCs, sampled before nivolumab (anti-PD-1) treatment. All receptors derive from a person aged 35 to 85 with oral cavity squamous cell carcinoma.

This clone was observed once. The chain uses TRBV2 and TRBJ2-3; 7 bases are a match to TRBD1. With V trimmed by 8 bases and J by 0 bases, 8 bases remained unmatched. Germline CDR1 SNHLY, CDR2 FYNNEI. There are 15 residues in the CDR3. In nucleotides, the CDR3 is TGTGCCAGCCAGGGGACAGCACAAAGCACAGATACGCAGTATTTT. Residues: CASQGTAQSTDTQYF.

V is TRBV6-1 and J is TRBJ2-1, with D perhaps being TRBD1 or TRBD2 (5 bases each). The CDR3 is 14 residues long. CDR1 and CDR2 from the germline V gene are MNHNS and SASEGT. The V gene lost 1 base and the J gene lost 6 bases, with 10 bases spanning the gap. The DNA of the CDR3 is TGTGCCAGCAGTGAAGTCCCAGGGAGCAATGAGCAGTTCTTC. Translation gives CASSEVPGSNEQFF.

This clone has just a few counts. The chain couples TRBV4-2 to TRBJ1-1, with 9 nucleotides matching TRBD1. CDR3 length: 15 amino acids. Germline loops: CDR1 LGHNA, CDR2 YNFKEQ. V shed 4 bases, J shed 4 bases, and the junction held 7 bases outside the gene matches. CDR3 sequence: CASSLGTGWGTEAFF. The CDR3 nucleotides are TGTGCCAGCAGCCTCGGGACAGGGTGGGGCACTGAAGCTTTCTTT.

This clone was seen just once. This sequence joins TRBV7-2 and TRBJ1-1; TRBD1 might be the D (6 bases). This CDR3 contains 14 residues. The germline V gene has CDR1 SGHTA and CDR2 FQGNSA. V dropped 3 bases and J dropped 2 bases, with 10 bases sitting between them. The CDR3 spells CASSLGHQNTEAFF. The CDR3 DNA is TGTGCCAGCAGCTTGGGACACCAAAACACTGAAGCTTTCTTT.

V usage is TRBV11-3 and J usage is TRBJ2-2; the match to TRBD1 covers 7 bases. The germline V gene has CDR1 SGHNT and CDR2 YENEEA. This CDR3 has 15 amino acids. The V segment lost 4 bases and the J segment 1 base; nucleotides outside the gene matches: 3. CDR3 sequence reads: CASSSRQGNTGELFF. CDR3 nucleotides: TGTGCCAGCAGCTCCCGACAGGGGAACACCGGGGAGCTGTTTTTT.

The chain joins TRBV2 to TRBJ1-3, with D maybe TRBD1 (6 bases). Germline V gene data show CDR1 as SNHLY and CDR2 as FYNNEI. V lost 5 bases, J lost 2 bases, and 10 bases lay in between. The CDR3 is 14 amino acids. As DNA, the CDR3 is TGTGCCAGCAGTTCCGGGACAACTGGAAACACCATATATTTT. Its translation is CASSSGTTGNTIYF.

The chain carries TRBV11-2 and TRBJ2-4, with D tentatively TRBD1 (5 bases). Germline V gives CDR1 SGHAT, CDR2 FQNNGV. The germline V and J ends were trimmed by 4 bases and 1 base, with 14 bases remaining between them. This CDR3 region has 16 residues. The CDR3 bases are TGTGCCAGCAGCTCTTTCAGGGTAGGGGCCAAAAACATTCAGTACTTC. Its protein is CASSSFRVGAKNIQYF. Full variable domain (remainder filled in from reference TRBV11-2 and TRBJ2-4): EAGVAQSPRYKIIEKRQSVAFWCNPISGHATLYWYQQILGQGPKLLIQFQNNGVVDDSQLPKDRFSAERLKGVDSTLKIQPAKLEDSAVYLCASSSFRVGAKNIQYFGAGTRLSVL.

The chain carries TRBV6-5 and TRBJ2-3, with D perhaps TRBD1 (5 bases). In germline, CDR1 is MNHEY, CDR2 SVGAGI. There are 15 residues in the CDR3. The V gene lost 6 bases and the J gene lost 1 base, with 14 bases spanning the gap. CDR3: CASSPGLVGTDTQYF. The CDR3 nucleotides are TGTGCCAGCAGCCCAGGGTTGGTGGGCACAGATACGCAGTATTTT.

The CDR3 bases are TGTGCCAGCAGCGGGTACAGGGGAGAACGTGGCTACACCTTC. It translates to CASSGYRGERGYTF. The chain carries TRBV11-2 and TRBJ1-2; 7 bases map to TRBD1. This CDR3 comprises 14 residues. V was clipped by 5 bases and J by 7 bases; unmatched bases: 10. CDR1 and CDR2 (germline): SGHAT, FQNNGV.

This sequence joins TRBV7-9 and TRBJ1-2; no reliable D call. This CDR3 has 15 amino acids. Trimming left V 0 bases short and J 6 bases short, with 14 bases between. Germline V CDR1 and CDR2: SEHNR, FQNEAQ (reference sequence). The CDR3 DNA is TGTGCCAGCAGCTTAGCCGTTCCGACCGAGAATGGCTACACCTTC. It codes for CASSLAVPTENGYTF.

The chain combines TRBV7-6 with TRBJ2-5, with unresolved D. The CDR3 loop spans 14 amino acids. The germline V and J ends were trimmed by 3 bases and 5 bases, with 13 bases remaining between them. Per the germline V gene, CDR1 is SGHVS and CDR2 is FNYEAQ. The CDR3 DNA follows: TGTGCCAGCAGCTTCTTCCTTCCGGGCGAGACCCAGTACTTC. This gives the protein CASSFFLPGETQYF.

J is TRBJ2-7 and V is TRBV19; TRBD1 matches at 11 bases. V lost 4 bases to trimming and J lost 3 bases; unmatched junction nucleotides: 5. There are 15 residues in the CDR3. Germline loops: CDR1 LNHDA, CDR2 SQIVND (reference sequence). The CDR3 bases are TGTGCCAGTAGTACCCGGACAGGGGGCAACTACGAGCAGTACTTC. Translated, it gives CASSTRTGGNYEQYF.

The V gene is TRBV5-6, the J gene TRBJ2-7; unclear D gene. Trimming cost V 4 bases and J 2 bases, with 7 bases left between them. CDR1 is SGHDT and CDR2 is YYEEEE in the germline V gene. This CDR3 region has 12 residues. CDR3 region: CASSSTTYEQYF. The CDR3 DNA reads TGTGCCAGCAGCAGTACAACCTACGAGCAGTACTTC.

The chain employs TRBV7-9 and TRBJ1-4; possible D gene TRBD1, 5 bases. Per germline, CDR1 SEHNR and CDR2 FQNEAQ (reference sequence). This CDR3 is 14 amino acids long. The V end lost 5 bases, the J end lost 4 bases, and 11 bases lay between the germline ends. CDR3 sequence: CASSPGPINEKLFF. For the CDR3, the DNA is TGTGCCAGCAGCCCGGGACCGATTAATGAAAAACTGTTTTTT. The variable domain in full, with the rest retrieved from reference TRBV7-9 and TRBJ1-4, is DTGVSQNPRHKITKRGQNVTFRCDPISEHNRLYWYRQTLGQGPEFLTYFQNEAQLEKSRLLSDRFSAERPKGSFSTLEIQRTEQGDSAMYLCASSPGPINEKLFFGSGTQLSVL.

This clone occurred once. The V call is TRBV28, the J call TRBJ2-5; no firm D call. V was clipped by 2 bases and J by 1 base, with 14 bases between them. CDR3 size: 16 residues. The germline CDR1 and CDR2 sequences are MDHEN and SYDVKM. The CDR3 DNA reads as TGTGCCAGCAGTTTACGGCGGAGCCCACCCCAAGAGACCCAGTACTTC. Amino acids: CASSLRRSPPQETQYF.

The count of this clone is one. The gene calls are TRBV28 and TRBJ1-2; 9 nucleotides agree with TRBD1. Germline trimming cut 5 bases from V and 8 bases from J; bases unmatched to any gene: 12. The CDR3 has 15 residues. Germline V gene data show CDR1 as MDHEN and CDR2 as SYDVKM. CDR3 residues: CASSRLTGGAGGYTF. CDR3 DNA: TGTGCCAGCAGTCGATTAACAGGGGGCGCCGGGGGCTACACCTTC.

The chain uses TRBV5-6 and TRBJ2-7, with D hard to call. Germline CDR1 SGHDT, CDR2 YYEEEE. V gave up 4 bases and J gave up 3 bases, with 11 bases separating them. There are 13 residues in the CDR3. CDR3 in DNA: TGTGCCAGCAGCCTGCTTGGGTACTACGAGCAGTACTTC. Residues: CASSLLGYYEQYF.